These 8 T cell receptor beta chains were sequenced from one sample in a study of long-term antiretroviral therapy in people with HIV. Assay version v3.0 of immunoSEQ was used, and it was run at survey level. Produced via immunoSEQ multiplex PCR; TCRdb's table is partial and in-frame only. The sample shows around 26,000 clones, 70% to 85% of them seen only once. Sequencing used unsorted PBMCs, obtained 1.2 years after starting antiretroviral therapy. All receptors derive from a woman aged 40 to 55 with HIV.

This rearrangement joins TRBV5-1 to TRBJ2-5, with D perhaps being TRBD1 or TRBD2 (6 bases each). The ends were cut back, 2 bases at V and 1 base at J, with 12 bases in the middle. In germline, CDR1 is SGHRS, CDR2 YFSETQ. This CDR3 is built from 15 residues. For the CDR3, the DNA is TGCGCCAGCAGCTTAGGGGGAGGCCCCCAAGAGACCCAGTACTTC. Its translation is CASSLGGGPQETQYF.

The chain uses TRBV4-3 and TRBJ2-5, with a possible D match to TRBD2 (5 bases). Per germline, CDR1 LGHNA and CDR2 YSLEER. The CDR3 covers 12 residues. The V and J ends lost 1 base and 7 bases respectively, with 7 bases between them. CDR3 bases: TGCGCCAGCAGCCAAGTAGGAGGGACCCAGTACTTC. Translating it yields CASSQVGGTQYF.

The chain recombines TRBV19 with TRBJ1-6; D not certain. V was cut by 4 bases and J by 0 bases, with 10 bases left in between. The CDR3 totals 16 residues. The V gene's germline CDR1 is LNHDA and CDR2 SQIVND (reference sequence). CDR3 sequence: CASSNGPSSYNSPLHF. CDR3 DNA: TGTGCCAGTAGTAACGGCCCGAGCTCCTATAATTCACCCCTCCACTTT.

The rearrangement uses TRBV25-1 and TRBJ2-7, with D tentatively TRBD2 (6 bases). The CDR3 covers 13 residues. Trimming cost V 6 bases and J 5 bases, with 14 bases left between them. Germline CDR1 and CDR2: MGHDK and SYGVNS. The CDR3 spells CASSQTGVNEQYF. CDR3 sequence (DNA): TGTGCCAGCAGCCAAACGGGGGTTAACGAGCAGTACTTC.

The V call is TRBV27, the J call TRBJ2-3; TRBD2 matches at 9 bases. Germline assignment: CDR1 MNHEY and CDR2 SMNVEV (reference sequence). The CDR3 has 19 amino acids. Trimming cost V 5 bases and J 5 bases; bases outside gene matches: 20. DNA for the CDR3: TGTGCCAGCAGTCGCTTCTTATCCCCTGTAGCGGGGGAGGGAGATACGCAGTATTTT. Translation gives CASSRFLSPVAGEGDTQYF.

About this clone: Distinct nucleotide sequences in the sample also encode this CDR3. The chain links TRBV30 to TRBJ1-4; TRBD1 is a possible D gene (5 bases). Germline V gives CDR1 GTSNPN, CDR2 SVGIG (reference sequence). The V end was cut by 0 bases, the J end by 13 bases, with 9 bases between. CDR3 size: 11 residues. CDR3 sequence: CAWSVRGVLFF. The CDR3 coding sequence is TGTGCCTGGAGTGTGAGGGGCGTACTGTTTTTT.

The rearrangement uses TRBV25-1 and TRBJ1-2, with D maybe TRBD1 (5 bases). This CDR3 spans 15 amino acids. Trimming left V 3 bases short and J 3 bases short, with 14 bases between. Germline CDR1 is MGHDK and CDR2 is SYGVNS. The CDR3 is CASSDPLGGDYGYTF. CDR3 nucleotides: TGTGCCAGCAGTGACCCCCTGGGGGGGGACTATGGCTACACCTTC.

This chain links TRBV7-6 with TRBJ1-5; D gene ambiguous. V lost 5 bases, J lost 5 bases, and 16 bases lay in between. This CDR3 spans 15 amino acids. Germline CDR1 is SGHVS and CDR2 is FNYEAQ. DNA for the CDR3: TGTGCCAGCAGCCAGACCGATTCCGGGCATCAGCCCCAGCATTTT. This sequence encodes CASSQTDSGHQPQHF.